This T cell receptor (beta chain) was found in a study of shared clonotypes between healthy human individuals. Findings and limits, study-wide: A limitation of the genetic and exposure-history diversity represented arose from few donors.

The data were produced by immunoSEQ multiplex PCR, yet TCRdb's version contains in-frame clones alone and is incomplete. Of approximately 2.3 million clones listed, 85% to 95% are singletons. Everyone who donated was a Caucasian adult who lived in Nashville, Tennessee. The table lists this clone with a count of one. The antigen remains undetermined. V lost 4 bases and J lost 7, with 10 bases in between. Germline V gives CDR1 DFQATT, CDR2 SNEGSKA (reference sequence). There are 11 residues in the CDR3. The source material was naive CD4+ T cells from PBMCs. Described subset: CD45RA+ positively selected. This sequence was found in a man younger than 35 in good health. Some clones in this sample may be carry-over from other donors' samples. The gene calls are TRBV20-1 and TRBJ1-2; D gene ambiguous. CDR3 sequence: CSAKLGSGYTF. CDR3 bases: TGCAGTGCTAAACTCGGCAGTGGCTACACCTTC.